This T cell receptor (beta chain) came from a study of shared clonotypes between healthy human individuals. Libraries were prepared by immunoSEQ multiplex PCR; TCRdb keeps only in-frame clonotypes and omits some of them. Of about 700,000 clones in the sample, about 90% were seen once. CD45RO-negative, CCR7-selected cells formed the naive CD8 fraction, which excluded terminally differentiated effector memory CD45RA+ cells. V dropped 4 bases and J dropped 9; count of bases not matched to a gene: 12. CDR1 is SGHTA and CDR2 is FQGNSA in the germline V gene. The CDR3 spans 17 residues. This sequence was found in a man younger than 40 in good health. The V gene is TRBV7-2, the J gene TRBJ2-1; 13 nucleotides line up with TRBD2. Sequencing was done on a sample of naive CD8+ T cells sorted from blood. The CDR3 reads CASSYGPGLAGSGEQFF. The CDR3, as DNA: TGTGCCAGCAGCTACGGCCCGGGACTAGCGGGATCCGGTGAGCAGTTCTTC.